The source of this T cell receptor (beta chain) is a study of early T cells in non-severe SARS-CoV-2 infection (dated by TCRdb to 2020 to 2022). Study-wide context: Because TCR sequencing relied on bulk RNA taken from unsorted whole blood, pairing of alpha and beta chains was not possible.

As concerns this clonotype: Its binding antigen is unknown. No base quality values were provided; no much bigger clone lies one nucleotide off.

Spanning cysteine to phenylalanine, the CDR3 consists of 16 amino acids. This entry keeps only the CDR3 DNA: 48 bases, framed from base 1. V is shortened by 3 bases, J by 5 bases, and the region joining them spans 18 bases. Per the germline V gene, KGHSH is the CDR1 and LQKENI is the CDR2. The library was obtained by 5' RACE. Reads for this sample came from a NextSeq 500. In the TCR library protocol, unique molecular identifiers were attached to individual cDNA molecules to correct for PCR bias and sequencing error. Both TCR alpha and beta chains were sequenced, and tight co-correlation was observed between alpha and beta sequence abundances in each sample. The authors processed their data as follows. V gene, J gene and CDR3 annotation of TCR sequences was performed with Decombinator V4. TCRs were defined as expanded if a significant change between any two time points was detected under a Poisson model with p below 0.0001. Abundances of TCRs were expressed as counts per million after normalisation to the total number of TCRs sequenced in each sample. MAIT TCRs were defined by TRAV1-2 paired with TRAJ12, TRAJ20 or TRAJ33, and iNKT TCRs by TRAV10 paired with TRAJ18. VDJdb, accessed on 1 November 2021, was searched for TCRs annotated for CMV, EBV and SARS-CoV-2, and TCRs annotated for more than one antigen were excluded. TCRdb reanalyzed the raw reads on its own, using fastp at Q25 for trimming and MiXCR for clone calling, and kept in-frame beta chains. Rows matching on CDR3 protein sequence are summarized as one entry with the most common DNA and genes. In this record, the V and J calls reflect TCRdb's handling and not the investigators' own analysis. The sample table records 84,000 or so distinct CDR3 sequences; roughly an eighth of these occur just once. Together, the top ten hold about 2.7% of the sample.

The study was a case-control design nested within a healthcare worker cohort in London, UK, with weekly nasopharyngeal swab PCR tests and blood sampling. Between 23 and 31 March 2020, the week of the UK lockdown, healthcare workers were enrolled and then followed up weekly for as long as 16 weeks. Broader findings and caveats from the paper: VDJdb matching was skewed toward anti-spike CD8 responses, so virus-specific expansions were likely underestimated and private and CD4 specificities were missed.

The specimen sequenced was whole blood. The chain couples TRBV18 to TRBJ2-3, with the D segment possibly TRBD1 or TRBD2, each aligning over 6 bases. The sequence was collected from an adult who was a healthcare worker with PCR-confirmed SARS-CoV-2 infection or an uninfected control (not recorded which). The DNA sequence is as follows: TGTGCCAGCTCACCGGCGTGGGGGGCATCGCGAGATACGCAGTATTTT. This codes for CASSPAWGASRDTQYF.